A single sample is the source of the 17 T cell receptor beta chains below, sequenced in a study of T cells in Graves' hyperthyroidism and ophthalmopathy. TCR beta CDR3 region amplification was performed from RNA transcripts. The HTBI set primed first-round TCR CDR3 RT-PCR. TCRdb fed the multiplex PCR reads into MiXCR, producing one record per CDR3 protein. This sample has 300,000 to 450,000 distinct CDR3 sequences, with around 18% found just once. Sequenced sample: blood. The receptors were sampled from a woman between 40 and 55 years old with Graves' ophthalmopathy.

V and J are TRBV12-3 or TRBV12-4 and TRBJ1-3, with D hard to call. The CDR3 has 14 residues. Deletions cut 4 bases from V and 4 bases from J, with 11 bases between. The CDR3 DNA sequence: TGTGCCAGCAGTTCCGGCAGTGACGGAAACACCATATATTTT. This gives the protein CASSSGSDGNTIYF.

This clonotype was observed at least ten times. The chain combines TRBV6-5 with TRBJ1-5; 7 positions agree with TRBD1. Germline V gene sequence: CDR1 MNHEY, CDR2 SVGAGI. V dropped 5 bases and J dropped 3; count of bases not matched to a gene: 7. The CDR3 runs 15 residues. CDR3 loop: CASSTGQIPNQPQHF. In DNA, the CDR3 is TGTGCCAGCAGTACGGGACAGATCCCCAATCAGCCCCAGCATTTT.

Turning to this clonotype: A junction end diverges from the germline sequence, so it may reflect a read error. The chain employs TRBV28 and TRBJ1-1; 9 nucleotides line up with TRBD1. CDR1 MDHEN and CDR2 SYDVKM come from the germline V gene. The length of the CDR3 is 14 residues. The CDR3 nucleotides are TGTGTCAGCAGTGTGACAGGGGGAAGAACTGAAGCTTTCTTT. It specifies CVSSVTGGRTEAFF.

The genes are TRBV30 and TRBJ2-2; 12 positions agree with TRBD2. CDR1 is GTSNPN, CDR2 SVGIG, per germline (reference sequence). Germline trimming cut 0 bases from V and 0 bases from J; bases unmatched to any gene: 11. The length of the CDR3 is 20 residues. The CDR3 bases are TGTGCCTGGAGTGTTGGAACAAGACTAGCGGGGGTTCCGAACACCGGGGAGCTGTTTTTT. Translated, it gives CAWSVGTRLAGVPNTGELFF.

Many counts were recorded for this clonotype. This chain joins TRBV28 and TRBJ2-6; D possibly matches TRBD1 or TRBD2 (6 bases each). V gave up 8 bases and J gave up 3 bases, with 14 bases separating them. This CDR3 is 15 amino acids long. Germline V gene sequence: CDR1 MDHEN, CDR2 SYDVKM. CDR3 amino acids: CASETGAGGANVLTF. CDR3 bases: TGTGCCAGCGAGACGGGGGCGGGTGGGGCCAACGTCCTGACTTTC.

About this clonotype: Possible read error: a much larger clone is one base away. V and J are TRBV2 and TRBJ2-5; D may correspond to TRBD1 or TRBD2 (5 bases each). Germline V lookup: CDR1 SNHLY, CDR2 FYNNEI. The CDR3 contains 15 residues. CDR3 DNA sequence: TGTGCCAGCAGTGACCCCGGGACCCACCAAGAGACCCCGTACTTC. This sequence encodes CASSDPGTHQETPYF.

This clonotype was detected only a few times. J is TRBJ1-2 and V is TRBV7-2; D remains unclear. Germline CDR1 SGHTA, CDR2 FQGNSA. The CDR3 is 14 residues long. Deletions cut 0 bases from V and 6 bases from J, with 11 bases between. CDR3 in amino acids: CASSLAMGFDGYTF. The CDR3 DNA reads TGTGCCAGCAGCTTAGCTATGGGTTTTGATGGCTACACCTTC.

The chain is built from TRBV7-9 and TRBJ1-6, with a weak D call TRBD1 (5 bases). The V gene lost 1 base and the J gene lost 10 bases, with 11 bases spanning the gap. The CDR3 runs to 14 residues. Germline CDR1 reads SEHNR; CDR2 reads FQNEAQ (reference sequence). Here the CDR3 DNA reads TGTGCCAGCAGCTTAGTTAGGGGAACCTCACCCCTCCACTTT. Its translation is CASSLVRGTSPLHF.

This clonotype was detected ten times or more. The chain links TRBV28 to TRBJ2-1, with TRBD1 as a possible D gene (6 bases). V gave up 4 bases and J gave up 5 bases, with 12 bases separating them. CDR1 is MDHEN, CDR2 SYDVKM, per germline. This CDR3 comprises 14 residues. CDR3 sequence (DNA): TGTGCCAGCAGTTGGGACAATTTCAACAATGAGCAGTTCTTC. The encoded protein is CASSWDNFNNEQFF.

This clonotype was observed many times. The rearrangement joins TRBV29-1 to TRBJ1-1; D is ambiguous. This CDR3 contains 14 residues. Germline V gene data show CDR1 as SQVTM and CDR2 as ANQGSEA. V lost 4 bases, J lost 4 bases, and 16 bases lay in between. The CDR3 DNA is TGCAGCGTTGGTTTGGGTGCGCAAGGCACTGAAGCTTTCTTT. Translating it yields CSVGLGAQGTEAFF.

The V gene is TRBV6-1, the J gene TRBJ1-1; 11 positions agree with TRBD1. This CDR3 is 14 amino acids long. Germline CDR1 reads MNHNS; CDR2 reads SASEGT. Trimming cost V 8 bases and J 3 bases; bases outside gene matches: 5. The CDR3 nucleotides read TGTGCCAGCGCCCTGGGACAGGGGGACACTGAAGCTTTCTTT. Protein sequence: CASALGQGDTEAFF.

This clonotype was observed at least ten times. This sequence joins TRBV19 and TRBJ1-1; 8 nucleotides line up with TRBD1. The trim removed 5 bases at V and 11 bases at J, leaving 13 bases unmatched. This CDR3 contains 14 residues. Germline V gene sequence: CDR1 LNHDA, CDR2 SQIVND (reference sequence). The CDR3 region is CASSHGQGLLGAFF. The CDR3 nucleotides are TGTGCCAGTAGTCACGGACAGGGCTTATTGGGCGCTTTCTTT.

In this sample, this clonotype turned up many times. The chain links TRBV9 to TRBJ1-1; no clear D. The germline CDR1 and CDR2 sequences are SGDLS and YYNGEE. The CDR3 length is 13 residues. The V gene lost 7 bases and the J gene lost 1 base, with 11 bases spanning the gap. CDR3 sequence reads: CASGWTTNTEAFF. CDR3 nucleotide sequence: TGTGCCAGCGGTTGGACGACGAACACTGAAGCTTTCTTT.

This clonotype was recorded at least ten times. The genes are TRBV19 and TRBJ1-1; D is undetermined. Germline CDR1 and CDR2: LNHDA and SQIVND (reference sequence). The CDR3 is made up of 12 amino acids. Trimming took 3 bases from V and 3 from J, leaving 5 bases between them. CDR3 coding DNA: TGTGCCAGTAGTATGTTCCACACTGAAGCTTTCTTT. Encoded protein: CASSMFHTEAFF.

There are many counts of this clonotype. J is TRBJ2-3 and V is TRBV28; TRBD2 matches at 13 bases. This CDR3 comprises 19 residues. Trimming at V came to 4 bases and at J to 2 bases, leaving 12 bases not matched to a gene. From germline, CDR1 is MDHEN and CDR2 SYDVKM. CDR3 residues: CASSSLAGLAGDLTDTQYF. DNA for the CDR3: TGTGCCAGCAGTTCTCTCGCCGGACTAGCGGGAGACCTCACAGATACGCAGTATTTT.

The sample holds many counts of this clonotype. The V and J genes are TRBV5-1 and TRBJ1-1; the D is unclear. Germline CDR1 is SGHRS and CDR2 is YFSETQ. Trimming cost V 3 bases and J 3 bases, with 9 bases left between them. The CDR3 runs 13 residues. The CDR3 spells CASSYGLDTEAFF. The CDR3 DNA sequence: TGCGCCAGCAGCTATGGACTTGACACTGAAGCTTTCTTT.

This clonotype appeared many times. V is TRBV11-2 and J is TRBJ2-5; 8 bases are a match to TRBD2. Germline V lookup: CDR1 SGHAT, CDR2 FQNNGV. Losses at the gene ends were 5 bases for V and 2 bases for J; bases not matched to a gene: 10. The CDR3 consists of 16 residues. The CDR3 DNA reads TGTGCCAGCAGCCGCCTTCCCCCGGGGGGGCAAGAGACCCAGTACTTC. Amino acid sequence: CASSRLPPGGQETQYF.